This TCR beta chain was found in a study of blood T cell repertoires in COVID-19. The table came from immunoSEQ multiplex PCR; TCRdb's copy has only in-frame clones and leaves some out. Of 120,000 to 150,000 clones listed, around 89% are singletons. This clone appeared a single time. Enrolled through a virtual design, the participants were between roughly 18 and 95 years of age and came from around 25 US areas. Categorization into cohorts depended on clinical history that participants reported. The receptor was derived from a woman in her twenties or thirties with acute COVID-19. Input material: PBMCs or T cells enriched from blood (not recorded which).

Here the CDR3 reads CASSDRTRVAGELFF. The CDR3 DNA is TGTGCCAGCAGTGACAGGACGCGTGTCGCCGGGGAGCTGTTTTTT. The genes are TRBV28 and TRBJ2-2, with TRBD1 as a possible D gene (6 bases). V was shortened by 5 bases and J by 6 bases, with 16 bases between the two germline ends. Germline-derived CDR1 and CDR2 are MDHEN and SYDVKM. This CDR3 region has 15 residues. The entire variable domain, with the rest obtained from reference TRBV28 and TRBJ2-2, is as follows: DVKVTQSSRYLVKRTGEKVFLECVQDMDHENMFWYRQDPGLGLRLIYFSYDVKMKEKGDIPEGYSVSREKKERFSLILESASTNQTSMYLCASSDRTRVAGELFFGEGSRLTVL.